The T cell receptor (beta chain) under discussion was sequenced for a study of graft-versus-host responses after intestinal transplantation. Turning to the study itself: Recipients received multivisceral, liver-intestinal, or isolated intestinal transplants.

Points on this clone: The antigen remains undetermined.

General observations from the study: An association linked early post-transplant HvG declines with peak circulating GvH clone levels.

TCRdb keeps only in-frame clones here, not all; method: immunoSEQ multiplex PCR. The table records under 90,000 clones, 85% to 90% of them present only once. Here the sequenced sample was unstimulated CD8+ T cells sorted from spleen or lymph node cells, taken before transplant. The receptor was derived from a human donor who was the organ donor for an intestinal transplant.

The CDR3 reads CANPLGGYGELFF. The CDR3 DNA is TGTGCCAACCCTTTAGGGGGCTACGGGGAGCTGTTTTTT. The rearrangement uses TRBV7-9 and TRBJ2-2; 7 nucleotides line up with TRBD1. Germline CDR1 reads SEHNR; CDR2 reads FQNEAQ (reference sequence). CDR3 length: 13 residues. J gave up 7 bases and V 10 bases, and 9 bases lay outside the gene matches.